This T cell receptor beta chain was recovered during a study of T cell responses to AZD1222 COVID-19 vaccine. Whole-study findings and limits: Increases in Spike-specific TCR breadth and depth were seen after two AZD1222 doses.

Remarks on this clone: The antigen is undetermined.

CDR3 length: 17 residues. From germline, CDR1 is SGHDN and CDR2 FVKESK. V gave up 2 bases and J gave up 0 bases; unmatched junction bases: 7. Libraries were prepared by immunoSEQ multiplex PCR; TCRdb keeps only in-frame clonotypes and omits some of them. Among about 150,000 clones listed, around nine tenths were seen once. This receptor was obtained from an adult in good health. The rearrangement uses TRBV14 and TRBJ1-5; 7 nucleotides line up with TRBD1. The sample in question was peripheral blood, obtained on day 0 of AZD1222 vaccination. CDR3 sequence (DNA): TGTGCCAGCAGCCAAACCCGGGACAGTCTTAGCAATCAGCCCCAGCATTTT. This translates into CASSQTRDSLSNQPQHF. Supplemented by reference TRBV14 and TRBJ1-5, the full variable domain reads EAGVTQFPSHSVIEKGQTVTLRCDPISGHDNLYWYRRVMGKEIKFLLHFVKESKQDESGMPNNRFLAERTGGTYSTLKVQPAELEDSGVYFCASSQTRDSLSNQPQHFGDGTRLSIL.